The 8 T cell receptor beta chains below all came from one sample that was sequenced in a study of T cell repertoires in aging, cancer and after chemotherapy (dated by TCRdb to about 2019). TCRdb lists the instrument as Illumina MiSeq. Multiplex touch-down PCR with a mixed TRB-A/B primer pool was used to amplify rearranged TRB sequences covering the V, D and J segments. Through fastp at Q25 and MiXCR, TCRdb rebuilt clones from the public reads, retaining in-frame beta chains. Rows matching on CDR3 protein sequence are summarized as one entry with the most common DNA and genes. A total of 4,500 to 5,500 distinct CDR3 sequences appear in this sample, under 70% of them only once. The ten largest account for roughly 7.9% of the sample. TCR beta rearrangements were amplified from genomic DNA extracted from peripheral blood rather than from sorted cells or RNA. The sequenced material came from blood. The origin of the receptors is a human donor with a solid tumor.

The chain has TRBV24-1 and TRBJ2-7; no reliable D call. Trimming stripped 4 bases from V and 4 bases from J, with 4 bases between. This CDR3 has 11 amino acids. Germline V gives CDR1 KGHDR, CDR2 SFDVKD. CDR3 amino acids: CATSEGYEQYF. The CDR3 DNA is TGTGCCACCAGTGAGGGGTACGAGCAGTACTTC.

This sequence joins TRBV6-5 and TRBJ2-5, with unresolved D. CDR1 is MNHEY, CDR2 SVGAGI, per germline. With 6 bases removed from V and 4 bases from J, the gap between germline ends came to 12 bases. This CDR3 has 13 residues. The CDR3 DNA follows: TGTGCCAGCAGCCCGGTAAGCCCAGAGACCCAGTACTTC. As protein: CASSPVSPETQYF.

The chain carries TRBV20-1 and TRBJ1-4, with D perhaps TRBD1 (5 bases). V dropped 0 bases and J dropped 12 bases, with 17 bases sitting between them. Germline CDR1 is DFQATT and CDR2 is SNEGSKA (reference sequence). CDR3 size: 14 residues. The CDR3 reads CSARDRRSGLELFF. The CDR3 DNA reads TGCAGTGCTAGAGATCGGCGTTCGGGACTGGAACTGTTTTTT.

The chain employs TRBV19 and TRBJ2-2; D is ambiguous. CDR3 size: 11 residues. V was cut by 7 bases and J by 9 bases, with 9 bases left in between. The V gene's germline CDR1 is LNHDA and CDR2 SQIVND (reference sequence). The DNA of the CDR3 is TGTGCCAGTACAGCAAGGAGGGAGCTGTTTTTT. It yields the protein CASTARRELFF.

The chain's CDR3 is CASSTERPDTQYF. CDR3 DNA: TGTGCCAGCTCCACCGAACGACCAGATACGCAGTATTTT. V usage is TRBV6-1 and J usage is TRBJ2-3; no firm D call. Trimming shortened V by 8 bases and J by 4 bases, and 13 bases separated the two germline ends. Germline V lookup: CDR1 MNHNS, CDR2 SASEGT. This CDR3 comprises 13 residues.

CDR3 nucleotides: TGTGCCAGCAACCGAGGGGGGAGGGGGACAGATACGCAGTATTTT. Its translation is CASNRGGRGTDTQYF. J is TRBJ2-3 and V is TRBV7-2, with a weak D call TRBD2 (7 bases). The CDR3 has 15 residues. V lost 7 bases to trimming and J lost 3 bases, with 17 bases between them. Germline V gene data show CDR1 as SGHTA and CDR2 as FQGNSA.

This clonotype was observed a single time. The CDR3 DNA follows: TGTGCCAGCAGCTTCTTTCCAGGGGGAAACACCGGGGAGCTGTTTTTT. Encoded protein: CASSFFPGGNTGELFF. V is TRBV5-6 and J is TRBJ2-2, with 7 bases that match TRBD1. J lost 2 bases, V lost 2 bases, and 6 bases had no gene match. The CDR3 loop spans 16 amino acids. From germline, CDR1 is SGHDT and CDR2 YYEEEE. The variable domain in full, with the rest retrieved from reference TRBV5-6 and TRBJ2-2, is DAGVTQSPTHLIKTRGQQVTLRCSPKSGHDTVSWYQQALGQGPQFIFQYYEEEERQRGNFPDRFSGHQFPNYSSELNVNALLLGDSALYLCASSFFPGGNTGELFFGEGSRLTVL.

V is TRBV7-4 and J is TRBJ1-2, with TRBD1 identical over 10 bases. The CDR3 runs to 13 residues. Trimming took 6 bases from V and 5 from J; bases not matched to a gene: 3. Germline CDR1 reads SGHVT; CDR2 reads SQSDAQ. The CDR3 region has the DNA TGTGCCAGCAGTCCGGGACAGGGGTATGGCTACACCTTC. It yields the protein CASSPGQGYGYTF. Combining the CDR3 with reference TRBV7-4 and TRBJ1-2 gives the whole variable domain GAGVSQSPRYKVAKRGRDVALRCDSISGHVTLYWYRQTLGQGSEVLTYSQSDAQRDKSGRPSGRFSAERPERSVSTLKIQRTEQGDSAVYLCASSPGQGYGYTFGSGTRLTVV.